Below, 8 T cell receptor beta chains from the same sample are listed, as sequenced in a study of CD8+ T cells in alopecia areata. Treatment reported: oral pan-JAK inhibitor, 5-10 mg twice daily. Following extraction, RNA underwent reverse transcription to cDNA, which served as the sequencing template. Some clones are missing from TCRdb's copy, which holds only in-frame ones; the method was immunoSEQ multiplex PCR. The repertoire includes about 190,000 clones, less than 65% of them detected once, and just over 1% sits in the top ten. Sample: CD4+ T cells sorted from blood, taken at week 24, from a patient treated with tofacitinib. These receptors all come from a human donor with alopecia areata.

This clone was seen only a few times. The sample carries other DNA sequences with the same CDR3. V is TRBV29-1 and J is TRBJ1-1; D is perhaps TRBD1 (5 bases). The germline gives CDR1 SQVTM, CDR2 ANQGSEA. Trimming shortened V by 5 bases and J by 1 base, and 5 bases separated the two germline ends. This CDR3 has 11 residues. The CDR3 nucleotides read TGCAGCGTTCAGGGGAACACTGAAGCTTTCTTT. It translates to CSVQGNTEAFF.

V usage is TRBV2 and J usage is TRBJ1-1; D gene uncertain. This CDR3 contains 13 residues. CDR1 and CDR2 from the germline V gene are SNHLY and FYNNEI. Between the trimmed V and J ends, which lost 6 bases and 5 bases, there was a span of 13 bases. CDR3 in amino acids: CASREGHLTEAFF. CDR3 DNA: TGTGCCAGCAGGGAGGGCCACCTGACTGAAGCTTTCTTT.

The rearrangement joins TRBV18 to TRBJ2-7; TRBD2 aligns across 8 bases. Per the germline V gene, CDR1 is KGHSH and CDR2 is LQKENI. This CDR3 has 15 amino acids. J was trimmed by 3 bases and V by 2 bases; bases with no gene match: 6. CDR3 bases: TGTGCCAGCTCACCAAGCGGGGGCCAGAACTACGAGCAGTACTTC. It codes for CASSPSGGQNYEQYF.

This clone appeared a few times. This chain's CDR3 is CSVVSIPTYEQYF. The CDR3, as DNA: TGCAGCGTTGTCAGCATTCCTACTTACGAGCAGTACTTC. J is TRBJ2-7 and V is TRBV29-1, with unresolved D. CDR1 and CDR2 from the germline V gene are SQVTM and ANQGSEA. This CDR3 region has 13 residues. V was clipped by 4 bases and J by 4 bases, with 14 bases between them.

There are a few counts of this clone. V and J are TRBV30 and TRBJ1-1; D ambiguous. V lost 3 bases and J 1 base, leaving 12 bases between the germline ends. There are 14 residues in the CDR3. Germline V CDR1 and CDR2: GTSNPN, SVGIG (reference sequence). Here the CDR3 reads CAWRRRYQNTEAFF. DNA of the CDR3: TGTGCCTGGAGACGACGGTACCAGAACACTGAAGCTTTCTTT.

V usage is TRBV29-1 and J usage is TRBJ1-2; D gene uncertain. The ends were cut back, 7 bases at V and 2 bases at J, with 11 bases in the middle. Germline CDR1 SQVTM, CDR2 ANQGSEA. The CDR3 extends over 12 amino acids. CDR3 sequence reads: CSAGTVNYGYTF. The CDR3 region has the DNA TGCAGCGCTGGAACAGTGAACTATGGCTACACCTTC.

This clone was counted between two and nine times. The gene calls are TRBV6-6 and TRBJ1-2; the match to TRBD1 covers 8 bases. Germline V gives CDR1 MNHNY, CDR2 SVGAGI (reference sequence). V lost 5 bases and J lost 13; bases outside the gene matches: 6. The CDR3 contains 11 residues. DNA for the CDR3: TGTGCCAGCAGTCCGACAGGGGATTTCACCTTC. Its translation: CASSPTGDFTF.

J is TRBJ1-4 and V is TRBV5-6; 7 bases fit TRBD1. The trim removed 8 bases at V and 8 bases at J, leaving 9 bases unmatched. Looked up from germline, CDR1 is SGHDT and CDR2 is YYEEEE. The CDR3 covers 13 residues. Here the CDR3 DNA reads TGTGCCAGTTTACAGGGGTTGGAGGAAAAACTGTTTTTT. Translation: CASLQGLEEKLFF.